The entry that follows covers one TCR beta chain sequence. These data belong to a study of blood T cell repertoires in COVID-19. Study overall: Collection of acute and convalescent COVID-19 samples took place in the United States, Italy and Spain.

The CDR3 has 14 amino acids. CDR1 and CDR2 from the germline V gene are SGDLS and YYNGEE. Trimming removed 4 bases from V and 8 bases from J; junction bases left unmatched: 5. Per the original methods: Reference gene primer amplification gave estimated nucleated cell counts. Assay: immunoSEQ multiplex PCR; the TCRdb copy retains only in-frame clones and omits some. V, J and clone size were drawn from that table, and D and trimming were deduced from the DNA. The table lists about 94,000 clones, around 87% of them singletons, with approximately 7.4% in the top ten. V usage is TRBV9 and J usage is TRBJ1-6; TRBD1 matches 8 bases. Sample: peripheral blood. The origin of this receptor is a human donor with acute or convalescent COVID-19. The donor label of this sample is uncertain. The CDR3 DNA reads TGTGCCAGCAGCCGACAGGGGCCTGATTCACCCCTCCACTTT. Translating it yields CASSRQGPDSPLHF. Supplemented by reference TRBV9 and TRBJ1-6, the full variable domain reads DSGVTQTPKHLITATGQRVTLRCSPRSGDLSVYWYQQSLDQGLQFLIQYYNGEERAKGNILERFSAQQFPDLHSELNLSSLELGDSALYFCASSRQGPDSPLHFGNGTRLTVT.